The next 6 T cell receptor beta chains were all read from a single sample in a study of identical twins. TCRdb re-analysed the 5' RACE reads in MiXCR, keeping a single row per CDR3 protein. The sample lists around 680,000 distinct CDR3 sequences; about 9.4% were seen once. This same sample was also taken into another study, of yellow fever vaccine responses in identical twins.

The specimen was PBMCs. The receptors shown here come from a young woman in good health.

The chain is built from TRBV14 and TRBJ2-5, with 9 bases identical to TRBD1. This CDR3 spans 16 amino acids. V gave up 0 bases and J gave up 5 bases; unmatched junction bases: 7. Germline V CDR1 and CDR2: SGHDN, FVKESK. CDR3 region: CASSQDGQGYFETQYF. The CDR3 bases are TGTGCCAGCAGCCAAGACGGACAGGGGTACTTCGAGACCCAGTACTTC.

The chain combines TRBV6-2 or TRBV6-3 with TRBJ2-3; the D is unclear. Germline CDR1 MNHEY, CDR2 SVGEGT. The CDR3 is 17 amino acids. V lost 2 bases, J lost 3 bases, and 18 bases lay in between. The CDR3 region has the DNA TGTGCCAGCAGTTACCGGTCTAAGACCCTTTCGACAGATACGCAGTATTTT. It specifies CASSYRSKTLSTDTQYF.

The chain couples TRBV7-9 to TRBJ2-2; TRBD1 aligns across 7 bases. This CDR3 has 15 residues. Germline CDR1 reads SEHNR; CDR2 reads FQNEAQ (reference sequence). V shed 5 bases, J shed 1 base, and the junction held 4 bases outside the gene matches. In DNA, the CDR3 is TGTGCCAGCAGCACGGGACAGTGGAACACCGGGGAGCTGTTTTTT. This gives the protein CASSTGQWNTGELFF. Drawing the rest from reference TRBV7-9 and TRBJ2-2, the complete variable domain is DTGVSQNPRHKITKRGQNVTFRCDPISEHNRLYWYRQTLGQGPEFLTYFQNEAQLEKSRLLSDRFSAERPKGSFSTLEIQRTEQGDSAMYLCASSTGQWNTGELFFGEGSRLTVL.

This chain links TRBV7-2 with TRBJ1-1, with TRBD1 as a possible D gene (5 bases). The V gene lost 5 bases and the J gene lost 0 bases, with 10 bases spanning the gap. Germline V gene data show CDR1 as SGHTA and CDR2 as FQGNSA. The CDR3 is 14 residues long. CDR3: CASSRTSMNTEAFF. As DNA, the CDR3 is TGTGCCAGCAGCAGGACAAGCATGAACACTGAAGCTTTCTTT. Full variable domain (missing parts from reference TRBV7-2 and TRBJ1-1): GAGVSQSPSNKVTEKGKDVELRCDPISGHTALYWYRQSLGQGLEFLIYFQGNSAPDKSGLPSDRFSAERTGGSVSTLTIQRTQQEDSAVYLCASSRTSMNTEAFFGQGTRLTVV.

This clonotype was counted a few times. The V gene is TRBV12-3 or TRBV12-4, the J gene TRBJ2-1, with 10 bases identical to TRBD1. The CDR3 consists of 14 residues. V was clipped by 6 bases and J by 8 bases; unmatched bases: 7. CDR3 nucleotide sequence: TGTGCCAGCAGGGAGGGACAGGGGACGGATGAGCAGTTCTTC. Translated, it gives CASREGQGTDEQFF.

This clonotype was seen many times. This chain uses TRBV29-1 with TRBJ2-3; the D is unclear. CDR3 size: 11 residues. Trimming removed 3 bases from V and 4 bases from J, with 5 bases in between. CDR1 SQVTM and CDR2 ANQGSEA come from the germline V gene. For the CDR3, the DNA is TGCAGCGTTGACGTGGCAGATACGCAGTATTTT. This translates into CSVDVADTQYF.